This is a list of T cell receptor beta chains from one sample in a study of shared clonotypes between healthy human individuals. TCRdb keeps only in-frame clones here, not all; method: immunoSEQ multiplex PCR. The sample yields about 1.1 million clones, around 77% seen once. Sequencing was performed on memory CD4+ T cells from PBMCs. Every receptor here comes from a man between 18 and 29 years old in good health. Some clones in this sample may be carry-over from other donors' samples. The CDR3 runs from the conserved cysteine through the conserved F or W. A D gene is named only where the DNA matches it firmly. Clone size, where shown, is once, few, many, or a class for clones that have expanded.

D,J,V,size,CDR3,DNA
NA,TRBJ1-2,TRBV29-1,once,CSVGEGLYGYTF,TGCAGCGTTGGGGAGGGCCTCTATGGCTACACCTTC
NA,TRBJ2-5,TRBV11-2,NA,CASGLVPGQETQYF,TGTGCCAGCGGCTTAGTTCCGGGTCAGGAGACCCAGTACTTC
NA,TRBJ2-7,TRBV4-1,few,CASSHATGPYEQYF,TGCGCCAGCAGCCACGCTACAGGGCCCTACGAGCAGTACTTC
NA,TRBJ1-5,TRBV28,NA,CASSLSGGGNQPQHF,TGTGCCAGCAGTTTATCGGGGGGCGGCAATCAGCCCCAGCATTTT
NA,TRBJ2-7,TRBV30,NA,CAWNLQGAFSYEQYF,TGTGCCTGGAACCTACAGGGCGCCTTTTCCTACGAGCAGTACTTC
NA,TRBJ2-1,TRBV29-1,NA,CSVSRANGGNEQFF,TGCAGCGTCTCCCGGGCCAACGGCGGGAATGAGCAGTTCTTC
NA,TRBJ1-4,TRBV7-6,NA,CASSFKANEKLFF,TGTGCCAGCAGCTTTAAAGCTAATGAAAAACTGTTTTTT
TRBD1,TRBJ1-5,TRBV28,NA,CASSLTGDRQPQHF,TGTGCCAGCTCCTTAACAGGGGACCGACAGCCCCAGCATTTT
TRBD1,TRBJ2-7,TRBV29-1,NA,CSGVGQGVRLGTASYEQYF,TGCAGCGGTGTCGGACAGGGGGTAAGGTTAGGTACCGCCTCCTACGAGCAGTACTTC
TRBD2,TRBJ2-3,TRBV19,NA,CASSSFGRAGGTDTQYF,TGTGCCAGTAGTTCTTTTGGGAGGGCCGGAGGAACAGATACGCAGTATTTT
NA,TRBJ2-7,TRBV9,NA,CASSERGRGGQYF,TGTGCCAGCAGCGAGAGGGGGCGGGGAGGGCAGTACTTC
NA,TRBJ2-3,TRBV6-1,many,CASSGNRVTQYF,TGTGCCAGCAGTGGAAACAGGGTCACGCAGTATTTT
NA,TRBJ2-3,TRBV7-9,NA,CASSLGPDTQYF,TGTGCCAGCAGCTTAGGACCAGATACGCAGTATTTT
NA,TRBJ1-4,TRBV28,NA,CASTRRTNEKLFF,TGTGCCAGCACCAGGAGGACTAATGAAAAACTGTTTTTT
NA,TRBJ2-5,TRBV10-3,NA,CAISESSRSETQYF,TGTGCCATCAGTGAGTCCTCTAGAAGCGAGACCCAGTACTTC
NA,TRBJ2-5,TRBV2,NA,CASSDSRETQYF,TGTGCCAGCAGTGATTCGAGAGAGACCCAGTACTTC
NA,TRBJ2-5,TRBV19,NA,CASSTGPQVRETQYF,TGTGCCAGTAGCACCGGGCCCCAAGTGCGAGAGACCCAGTACTTC
TRBD2,TRBJ2-1,TRBV7-9,NA,CASSPGTSGRGEQFF,TGTGCCAGCAGCCCCGGGACTAGCGGGAGGGGGGAGCAGTTCTTC
NA,TRBJ2-1,TRBV4-2,NA,CASSQVVVYNEQFF,TGTGCCAGCAGCCAAGTGGTCGTATACAATGAGCAGTTCTTC
TRBD1,TRBJ2-5,TRBV15,NA,CATRKSVGTGEETQYF,TGTGCCACCAGAAAAAGTGTGGGGACAGGGGAGGAGACCCAGTACTTC
TRBD1,TRBJ2-3,TRBV18,NA,CASSPGTGRTDTQYF,TGTGCCAGCTCACCCGGGACAGGGCGCACAGATACGCAGTATTTT
NA,TRBJ1-2,TRBV27,few,CASSLSSGWGGYTF,TGTGCCAGCAGTTTATCGAGCGGCTGGGGCGGCTACACCTTC
TRBD1,TRBJ1-4,TRBV5-4,NA,CASSPGQGPNEKLFF,TGTGCCAGCAGCCCCGGACAGGGCCCAAATGAAAAACTGTTTTTT
TRBD1,TRBJ1-4,TRBV19,NA,CASRRGQGATNEKLFF,TGTGCCAGTAGGAGGGGACAGGGAGCAACTAATGAAAAACTGTTTTTT
NA,TRBJ1-2,TRBV25-1,NA,CASSALQAPYGYTF,TGTGCCAGCAGTGCTTTGCAGGCCCCCTATGGCTACACCTTC
NA,TRBJ1-2,TRBV27,NA,CASSAKARGHGYTF,TGTGCCAGCAGTGCCAAGGCTAGGGGCCATGGCTACACCTTC
TRBD2,TRBJ2-3,TRBV6-5,NA,CASSYGRGNTDTQYF,TGTGCCAGCAGTTATGGGAGGGGAAACACAGATACGCAGTATTTT
TRBD2,TRBJ2-7,TRBV6-5,NA,CASSRSGLAGDEQYF,TGTGCCAGCAGTAGGTCCGGGCTAGCGGGAGACGAGCAGTACTTC
NA,TRBJ2-3,TRBV7-3,NA,CASSFTGTSTDTQYF,TGTGCCAGCAGCTTCACGGGGACTAGCACAGATACGCAGTATTTT
TRBD1,TRBJ2-1,TRBV27,NA,CASSLSTVGQGYNEQFF,TGTGCCAGCAGTTTATCGACGGTGGGACAGGGGTACAATGAGCAGTTCTTC
NA,TRBJ2-7,TRBV5-1,NA,CASSLNSAYEQYF,TGCGCCAGCAGCTTAAACAGCGCATACGAGCAGTACTTC
NA,TRBJ1-3,TRBV5-4,NA,CASSSRRQDGNTIYF,TGTGCCAGCAGCTCCAGGAGACAGGATGGAAACACCATATATTTT
TRBD1,TRBJ2-6,TRBV18,NA,CASSRGQGPGGANVLTF,TGTGCCAGCTCGCGGGGACAGGGCCCGGGAGGGGCCAACGTCCTGACTTTC
TRBD2,TRBJ2-1,TRBV10-3,NA,CAISDWGGEPGNEQFF,TGTGCCATCAGCGACTGGGGAGGGGAACCAGGCAATGAGCAGTTCTTC
NA,TRBJ2-2,TRBV11-2,NA,CASSPSPVTGELFF,TGTGCCAGCAGCCCTAGCCCAGTCACCGGGGAGCTGTTTTTT
TRBD1,TRBJ2-7,TRBV4-1,NA,CASSQVTTGEYEQYF,TGCGCCAGCAGCCAAGTAACGACAGGGGAGTACGAGCAGTACTTC
NA,TRBJ1-4,TRBV7-9,NA,CASSLGFGRENEKLFF,TGTGCCAGCAGCTTAGGGTTCGGCAGGGAGAATGAAAAACTGTTTTTT
NA,TRBJ2-7,TRBV2,NA,CASSASARGTYEQYF,TGTGCCAGCAGTGCATCGGCCAGGGGAACCTACGAGCAGTACTTC
NA,TRBJ2-7,TRBV6-1,NA,CASSEVLWARANSEQYF,TGTGCCAGCAGTGAAGTTTTATGGGCCAGGGCAAATTCCGAGCAGTACTTC
NA,TRBJ1-1,TRBV5-6,NA,CASSWGPMNTEAFF,TGTGCCAGCAGCTGGGGACCGATGAACACTGAAGCTTTCTTT
NA,TRBJ1-2,TRBV19,NA,CASSIGLRDYGYTF,TGTGCCAGTAGTATAGGCCTCAGGGACTATGGCTACACCTTC
NA,TRBJ1-5,TRBV7-2,NA,CASSLEGRSGQPQHF,TGTGCCAGCAGCTTGGAGGGGCGGTCCGGTCAGCCCCAGCATTTT
TRBD2,TRBJ2-1,TRBV29-1,NA,CSVSEREQYNEQFF,TGCAGCGTTTCCGAGCGGGAGCAGTACAATGAGCAGTTCTTC
TRBD2,TRBJ2-1,TRBV2,NA,CASSPRTSGGNNEQFF,TGTGCCAGCAGTCCCCGGACTAGCGGAGGGAACAATGAGCAGTTCTTC
TRBD1,TRBJ1-2,TRBV6-1,NA,CASSRQGPYYGYTF,TGTGCCAGCAGCCGACAGGGGCCCTACTATGGCTACACCTTC
NA,TRBJ1-4,TRBV15,NA,CATSRGRADDEKLFF,TGTGCCACCAGCAGAGGTAGGGCGGATGATGAAAAACTGTTTTTT
TRBD2,TRBJ2-7,TRBV23-1,NA,CASSQSRVAGGHSYEQYF,TGCGCCAGCAGTCAATCGAGAGTAGCGGGAGGCCACTCCTACGAGCAGTACTTC
NA,TRBJ2-3,TRBV18,NA,CASSPGAGWDTQYF,TGTGCCAGCTCACCCGGCGCGGGGTGGGATACGCAGTATTTT
NA,TRBJ1-3,TRBV6-1,NA,CASSEVQQRRGNTIYF,TGTGCCAGCAGTGAAGTCCAACAACGGCGGGGAAACACCATATATTTT
NA,TRBJ2-5,TRBV4-2,NA,CASSQVSAVQETQYF,TGTGCCAGCAGCCAAGTATCGGCAGTCCAAGAGACCCAGTACTTC
NA,TRBJ2-1,TRBV19,few,CASSLWNNEQFF,TGTGCCAGTAGCCTATGGAACAATGAGCAGTTCTTC
NA,TRBJ2-2,TRBV5-1,NA,CASNRDPNTGELFF,TGCGCCAGCAACCGGGACCCGAACACCGGGGAGCTGTTTTTT
TRBD2,TRBJ2-5,TRBV9,NA,CASSVGLAGDTSETQYF,TGTGCCAGCAGCGTAGGTCTAGCGGGAGACACGTCAGAGACCCAGTACTTC
NA,TRBJ2-7,TRBV19,NA,CASSIRHGNYEQYF,TGTGCCAGTAGTATTAGACACGGTAACTACGAGCAGTACTTC
NA,TRBJ1-5,TRBV27,NA,CASSFRRSNQPQHF,TGTGCCAGCAGTTTCCGACGGAGCAATCAGCCCCAGCATTTT
TRBD1,TRBJ2-1,TRBV6-5,NA,CASSRTGGGQYEQFF,TGTGCCAGCAGCCGCACAGGGGGCGGGCAATATGAGCAGTTCTTC
TRBD1,TRBJ1-2,TRBV10-3,many,CAIRDGADTGAHGYTF,TGTGCCATCAGGGATGGGGCAGATACAGGGGCCCATGGCTACACCTTC